The 18 T cell receptor beta chains reported below all come from one sample, sequenced in a study of beta chain features in type 1 diabetes. Reverse transcription of all isolated RNA meant that expressed TCRB transcripts were sequenced. The repertoire was sequenced with immunoSEQ multiplex PCR; TCRdb's copy has only in-frame clones and lacks some. The sample records about half a million clones, roughly 31% being singletons. Sequencing was done on a sample of naive CD4+ T cells from blood. All receptors come from a young man in good health.

The chain recombines TRBV7-3 with TRBJ1-4; 7 bases map to TRBD1. J was trimmed by 0 bases and V by 5 bases; bases with no gene match: 6. Per the germline V gene, CDR1 is SGHTA and CDR2 is FQGTGA. This CDR3 spans 16 amino acids. The DNA of the CDR3 is TGTGCCAGCAGCCTTGGGACAGACCCAACTAATGAAAAACTGTTTTTT. It codes for CASSLGTDPTNEKLFF.

There are a few counts of this clone. The chain couples TRBV30 to TRBJ2-1; D uncertain. Trimming removed 0 bases from V and 0 bases from J, with 9 bases in between. Looked up from germline, CDR1 is GTSNPN and CDR2 is SVGIG (reference sequence). The CDR3 has 15 residues. CDR3 in amino acids: CAWSVQGFSYNEQFF. Here the CDR3 DNA reads TGTGCCTGGAGTGTACAAGGGTTCTCCTACAATGAGCAGTTCTTC.

This clone was seen only a few times. The chain uses TRBV9 and TRBJ2-3; possible D gene TRBD2, 5 bases. CDR1 is SGDLS, CDR2 YYNGEE, per germline. This CDR3 comprises 14 residues. V was clipped by 4 bases and J by 3 bases, with 12 bases between them. CDR3: CASSTREGTDTQYF. In nucleotides, the CDR3 is TGTGCCAGCAGCACACGGGAAGGTACAGATACGCAGTATTTT.

This clone appeared a few times. This chain links TRBV9 with TRBJ2-3; possible D gene TRBD2, 6 bases. This CDR3 comprises 17 residues. Germline loops: CDR1 SGDLS, CDR2 YYNGEE. V shed 0 bases and J shed 2 bases, with 16 bases lying between them. The chain's CDR3 is CASSVGVSSESTDTQYF. For the CDR3, the DNA is TGTGCCAGCAGCGTAGGGGTGTCTAGCGAGTCCACAGATACGCAGTATTTT.

This chain uses TRBV9 with TRBJ1-2; unclear D gene. The CDR3 loop spans 14 amino acids. Germline V gives CDR1 SGDLS, CDR2 YYNGEE. V was trimmed by 5 bases and J by 8 bases, leaving 19 bases between them. In DNA form, the CDR3 reads TGTGCCAGCAGTGACCTCTGGGGTATGAGGGGCTACACCTTC. This encodes CASSDLWGMRGYTF.

The chain employs TRBV7-2 and TRBJ2-7; perhaps TRBD2 as D (6 bases). From germline, CDR1 is SGHTA and CDR2 FQGNSA. With 4 bases removed from V and 7 bases from J, the gap between germline ends came to 14 bases. CDR3 length equals 13 residues. The CDR3 region is CASSSIPRGEQYF. CDR3 in DNA: TGTGCCAGCAGCTCAATCCCCCGGGGGGAGCAGTACTTC. The full variable domain, its missing parts supplied by reference TRBV7-2 and TRBJ2-7, is GAGVSQSPSNKVTEKGKDVELRCDPISGHTALYWYRQSLGQGLEFLIYFQGNSAPDKSGLPSDRFSAERTGGSVSTLTIQRTQQEDSAVYLCASSSIPRGEQYFGPGTRLTVT.

In the case of this clone: The junction departs from the called germline gene at one end, perhaps through a read error. The rearrangement joins TRBV6-1 to TRBJ2-7, with 8 bases fitting TRBD1. In germline, CDR1 is MNHNS, CDR2 SASEGT. This CDR3 has 11 amino acids. Written as DNA, the CDR3 is TGTGCCAGCAGTGCGGGGACAGGCCTATCCTTC. Translation: CASSAGTGLSF.

This clone has just one count. Distinct nucleotide sequences in the sample also encode this CDR3. The V and J genes are TRBV9 and TRBJ1-1, with unresolved D. This CDR3 spans 13 amino acids. Germline-derived CDR1 and CDR2 are SGDLS and YYNGEE. Trimming removed 0 bases from V and 3 bases from J, with 6 bases in between. The CDR3 DNA follows: TGTGCCAGCAGCGTAGATTTGGACACTGAAGCTTTCTTT. Protein product: CASSVDLDTEAFF.

This rearrangement joins TRBV9 to TRBJ1-2, with D uncertain. CDR1 is SGDLS, CDR2 YYNGEE, per germline. V was trimmed by 0 bases and J by 1 base, leaving 7 bases between them. There are 14 residues in the CDR3. As DNA, the CDR3 is TGTGCCAGCAGCGTAGTATCCAATAACTATGGCTACACCTTC. It encodes CASSVVSNNYGYTF. The full variable domain, completed using reference TRBV9 and TRBJ1-2, is DSGVTQTPKHLITATGQRVTLRCSPRSGDLSVYWYQQSLDQGLQFLIQYYNGEERAKGNILERFSAQQFPDLHSELNLSSLELGDSALYFCASSVVSNNYGYTFGSGTRLTVV.

This clone was seen only a few times. The V call is TRBV28, the J call TRBJ2-3; D gene ambiguous. CDR3 length equals 14 residues. Germline CDR1 is MDHEN and CDR2 is SYDVKM. V was pared by 2 bases and J by 0 bases, with 6 bases between. The CDR3 DNA is TGTGCCAGCAGTTTAGCAGGCAGCACAGATACGCAGTATTTT. Protein: CASSLAGSTDTQYF.

The chain is built from TRBV30 and TRBJ2-6; D unclear. The V end lost 7 bases, the J end lost 0 bases, and 13 bases lay between the germline ends. The germline gives CDR1 GTSNPN, CDR2 SVGIG (reference sequence). CDR3 length: 15 amino acids. The CDR3 loop reads CASTRGFSGANVLTF. The CDR3 DNA is TGTGCCTCCACACGCGGATTCTCTGGGGCCAACGTCCTGACTTTC. Combining the CDR3 with reference TRBV30 and TRBJ2-6 gives the whole variable domain SQTIHQWPATLVQPVGSPLSLECTVEGTSNPNLYWYRQAAGRGLQLLFYSVGIGQISSEVPQNLSASRPQDRQFILSSKKLLLSDSGFYLCASTRGFSGANVLTFGAGSRLTVL.

V gene TRBV19 combines with J gene TRBJ2-1; D perhaps matches TRBD2 (5 bases). The germline CDR1 and CDR2 sequences are LNHDA and SQIVND (reference sequence). The V gene lost 3 bases and the J gene lost 3 bases, with 12 bases spanning the gap. This CDR3 spans 15 amino acids. The CDR3 DNA follows: TGTGCCAGTAGTATTGGGAGCTTTCTCTACAATGAGCAGTTCTTC. Its protein product is CASSIGSFLYNEQFF.

This clone came up a few times. The CDR3 nucleotides read TGCGCCAGCAGCTCCAGCCCGGACAGATACCAAGAGACCCAGTACTTC. Its translation: CASSSSPDRYQETQYF. The chain couples TRBV5-1 to TRBJ2-5, with D maybe TRBD1 (6 bases). The CDR3 is made up of 16 amino acids. Germline assignment: CDR1 SGHRS and CDR2 YFSETQ. V lost 3 bases, J lost 0 bases, and 15 bases lay in between.

The table lists this clone with a few counts. The J gene is TRBJ2-1, the V gene TRBV7-8; the match to TRBD1 covers 7 bases. The CDR3 runs 15 residues. V lost 5 bases to trimming and J lost 0 bases; unmatched junction nucleotides: 4. The germline V gene has CDR1 SGHVS and CDR2 FQNEAQ. For the CDR3, the DNA is TGTGCCAGCAGCCATAGGGACAGCTCCTACAATGAGCAGTTCTTC. Translation gives CASSHRDSSYNEQFF.

The table lists this clone with a few counts. At the DNA level, this CDR3 is encoded by other sequences in the same sample as well. This chain uses TRBV7-3 with TRBJ2-5, with D uncertain. This CDR3 is 13 amino acids long. V lost 0 bases and J 3 bases, leaving 5 bases between the germline ends. Germline CDR1 and CDR2: SGHTA and FQGTGA. DNA for the CDR3: TGTGCCAGCAGCTTAACTAGGGAAGAGACCCAGTACTTC. It encodes CASSLTREETQYF.

This clone was seen a handful of times. This sample includes further DNA sequences coding for the same CDR3. The chain links TRBV6-6 to TRBJ2-3; D gene unclear. Germline assignment: CDR1 MNHNY and CDR2 SVGAGI (reference sequence). With 6 bases removed from V and 0 bases from J, the gap between germline ends came to 4 bases. CDR3 length: 12 residues. As DNA, the CDR3 is TGTGCCAGCAGATCTAGCACAGATACGCAGTATTTT. This translates into CASRSSTDTQYF.

The chain has TRBV21-1 and TRBJ2-5; the D call of TRBD2 is as the table states it, not checked on the DNA. TRBV21-1 is annotated as a pseudogene. The CDR3 runs 12 residues. The CDR3, as DNA: TGTGCCAGCAGCAACAGCGAAGAGACCCAGTACTTC. Its translation: CASSNSEETQYF.

In its sample, this clone was seen a few times. The chain joins TRBV27 to TRBJ2-5, with TRBD1 matching over 8 bases. The germline gives CDR1 MNHEY, CDR2 SMNVEV (reference sequence). The V and J ends lost 5 bases and 4 bases, in that order; junction bases with no gene match: 12. The CDR3 runs to 16 residues. In DNA, the CDR3 is TGTGCCAGCAGTGAAGACAGGGGACGATACCCAGAGACCCAGTACTTC. Its protein product is CASSEDRGRYPETQYF.